This is a list of T cell receptor beta chains from one sample in a study of T cell repertoires in ileal Crohn's disease. Sequencing was performed with immunoSEQ multiplex PCR; in TCRdb, only in-frame clones are kept and a portion is missing. The table has 12,000 to 15,000 clones, 60% to 80% seen once; the top ten hold around 20%. The specimen was ileal tissue. These receptors came from an adult with Crohn's disease. Both conserved end residues are part of each CDR3. The order of the fields is CDR3 protein, CDR3 DNA, V gene, J gene, clone size, D gene. D genes are given only for firm matches. A row's size may be missing; if present it is once, few, many or a size class.

CASRASGTYEQYF	TGTGCCAGCCGAGCTAGCGGAACCTACGAGCAGTACTTC	TRBV6-5	TRBJ2-7	-	TRBD2
CASSLGWQGATF	TGTGCCAGCAGCTTAGGATGGCAGGGGGCCACCTTC	TRBV7-2	TRBJ1-2	-	TRBD1
CASSQDVTPSGNTIYF	TGCGCCAGCAGCCAAGATGTGACACCATCTGGAAACACCATATATTTT	TRBV4-1	TRBJ1-3	-	-
CASSQDRQVNTEAFF	TGCGCCAGCAGCCAAGATAGACAGGTGAACACTGAAGCTTTCTTT	TRBV4-1	TRBJ1-1	-	-
CASSLDRGEFVEQETQYF	TGTGCCAGCAGCTTAGATCGGGGGGAGTTCGTAGAGCAAGAGACCCAGTACTTC	TRBV11-3	TRBJ2-5	-	TRBD2
CATSVDRGGNQPQHF	TGTGCCACCAGCGTGGATAGGGGGGGGAATCAGCCCCAGCATTTT	TRBV15	TRBJ1-5	-	-
CASSLGGQTLSGNTIYF	TGCGCCAGCAGCTTGGGGGGACAGACACTTTCGGGAAACACCATATATTTT	TRBV5-1	TRBJ1-3	-	TRBD1
CASRPTGTTYEQYF	TGCGCCAGCAGACCGACAGGAACCACCTACGAGCAGTACTTC	TRBV4-1	TRBJ2-7	-	-
CASSLTGGDTQYF	TGTGCCAGCAGCTTAACGGGGGGAGATACGCAGTATTTT	TRBV7-3	TRBJ2-3	-	-
CASSPPGGTGKAFF	TGTGCCAGCAGTCCCCCCGGAGGGACAGGGAAAGCTTTCTTT	TRBV28	TRBJ1-1	-	TRBD1
CASSMEASRQYF	TGCGCCAGCAGCATGGAGGCTAGCCGGCAGTACTTC	TRBV5-1	TRBJ2-7	-	-
CASSLGGLGTEAFF	TGTGCCAGCAGCTTAGGGGGCTTAGGCACTGAAGCTTTCTTT	TRBV7-2	TRBJ1-1	-	-
CASSRGGYNQPQHF	TGTGCCAGCAGCCGGGGAGGGTACAATCAGCCCCAGCATTTT	TRBV2	TRBJ1-5	-	-
CASSQETGSHEQYF	TGCGCCAGCAGCCAAGAGACGGGGTCCCACGAGCAGTACTTC	TRBV4-1	TRBJ2-7	-	-
CASRLNGDRTQPQHF	TGTGCCAGCAGGCTTAATGGGGACAGGACGCAGCCCCAGCATTTT	TRBV6-6	TRBJ1-5	-	TRBD1
CASSEAPRTGELFF	TGTGCCAGCAGTGAAGCGCCGCGCACCGGGGAGCTGTTTTTT	TRBV6-1	TRBJ2-2	few	-
CASSLDLSSYNEQFF	TGTGCCAGCAGCCTCGATCTTAGCTCCTACAATGAGCAGTTCTTC	TRBV6-4	TRBJ2-1	-	-
CAWSATGTETQYF	TGTGCCTGGAGTGCGACAGGGACCGAGACCCAGTACTTC	TRBV30	TRBJ2-5	-	TRBD1
CAWSRGAGGGNQPQHF	TGTGCCTGGTCCCGGGGGGCCGGCGGTGGCAATCAGCCCCAGCATTTT	TRBV30	TRBJ1-5	-	-
CASEAPGLGRQETQYF	TGTGCCAGCGAGGCGCCGGGACTAGGGAGACAAGAGACCCAGTACTTC	TRBV2	TRBJ2-5	once	TRBD2
CASSPRGFGNIQYF	TGCGCCAGCAGCCCGAGAGGGTTCGGAAACATTCAGTACTTC	TRBV4-1	TRBJ2-4	-	-
CASRVAGAYEQYF	TGTGCCAGCAGAGTAGCGGGAGCCTACGAGCAGTACTTC	TRBV6-5	TRBJ2-7	-	TRBD2
CASSPTGSRRNTEAFF	TGTGCCAGCAGCCCCACAGGGTCTCGGAGGAACACTGAAGCTTTCTTT	TRBV7-2	TRBJ1-1	-	-
CASSLDGGGYGYTF	TGTGCCAGCAGCTTAGACGGAGGAGGGTATGGCTACACCTTC	TRBV7-2	TRBJ1-2	few	-
CASSLGGLGRDEQFF	TGTGCCAGCAGCTTAGGGGGACTAGGTCGGGATGAGCAGTTCTTC	TRBV7-2	TRBJ2-1	-	TRBD2
CASTPRGNNEQFF	TGTGCCAGTACCCCCCGGGGGAACAATGAGCAGTTCTTC	TRBV19	TRBJ2-1	-	-
CASSYDGPRGTGELFF	TGTGCCAGCAGTTACGACGGTCCCAGGGGCACCGGGGAGCTGTTTTTT	TRBV6-5	TRBJ2-2	-	-
CASSLGTDFLNGGYTF	TGTGCCAGCAGCCTAGGGACAGATTTCTTAAATGGCGGCTACACCTTC	TRBV7-9	TRBJ1-2	-	TRBD1
CASSSTSGIQYF	TGTGCCAGCAGCTCGACTAGCGGGATACAGTACTTC	TRBV6-5	TRBJ2-7	-	TRBD2
CASTNPSGEQFF	TGTGCCAGCACCAATCCCTCGGGGGAGCAGTTCTTC	TRBV9	TRBJ2-1	-	-
CASSLRGGDQPQHF	TGTGCCAGCAGCTTACGGGGAGGGGATCAGCCCCAGCATTTT	TRBV7-2	TRBJ1-5	-	-
CASSSTGAQGQQYF	TGTGCCAGCAGTTCGACAGGGGCCCAAGGGCAGCAGTACTTC	TRBV27	TRBJ2-7	-	TRBD1
CASSRDSQETQYF	TGTGCCAGCAGCAGGGACAGCCAAGAGACCCAGTACTTC	TRBV5-4	TRBJ2-5	-	TRBD1
CAISAAGTGGAEAFF	TGTGCCATCAGTGCGGCCGGGACAGGAGGCGCTGAAGCTTTCTTT	TRBV10-3	TRBJ1-1	-	TRBD1
CSVRTSQREQYF	TGCAGCGTCCGGACTAGCCAGAGGGAGCAGTACTTC	TRBV29-1	TRBJ2-7	-	TRBD2
CASSHGVLGQITSGNTIYF	TGCGCCAGCAGCCACGGGGTTCTGGGACAGATCACCTCTGGAAACACCATATATTTT	TRBV4-1	TRBJ1-3	-	TRBD1
CAWRRQGAGEKLFF	TGTGCCTGGAGGAGACAGGGGGCCGGTGAAAAACTGTTTTTT	TRBV30	TRBJ1-4	-	TRBD1
CASRQGSGNTIYF	TGTGCCAGCAGACAGGGCTCTGGAAACACCATATATTTT	TRBV6-5	TRBJ1-3	-	-
CASSLGQGRDEKLFF	TGTGCCAGCAGCTTGGGGCAGGGTCGGGATGAAAAACTGTTTTTT	TRBV7-9	TRBJ1-4	-	-
CASSEGPGRGPQETQYF	TGTGCCAGCAGTGAAGGCCCCGGGAGGGGGCCCCAAGAGACCCAGTACTTC	TRBV6-1	TRBJ2-5	-	-
CASSLRLGGSRNEQFF	TGTGCCAGCAGCTTAAGGCTCGGCGGGTCACGGAATGAGCAGTTCTTC	TRBV7-2	TRBJ2-1	-	-
CASGLPPGQINYGYTF	TGTGCTAGTGGTTTGCCACCGGGACAAATAAACTATGGCTACACCTTC	TRBV12-5	TRBJ1-2	once	-
CASTRDRGNYGYTF	TGTGCCAGCACTAGGGACAGGGGAAACTATGGCTACACCTTC	TRBV6-1	TRBJ1-2	-	TRBD1
CASSWRQGEYEQYF	TGTGCCAGCAGTTGGAGACAGGGAGAATACGAGCAGTACTTC	TRBV6-6	TRBJ2-7	-	TRBD1
CASSSGDTLNYGYTF	TGTGCCAGCAGCTCCGGGGATACGCTTAACTATGGCTACACCTTC	TRBV5-5	TRBJ1-2	once	-
CASSPLAGTGELFF	TGCGCCAGCAGCCCTTTAGCGGGGACCGGGGAGCTGTTTTTT	TRBV4-3	TRBJ2-2	once	TRBD2
CASSQDRDTISYEQYF	TGCGCCAGCAGCCAAGATCGAGACACCATCTCCTACGAGCAGTACTTC	TRBV4-1	TRBJ2-7	-	-
CASSFPGDLREQYF	TGTGCCAGCAGCTTTCCGGGGGATCTGCGGGAGCAGTACTTC	TRBV7-9	TRBJ2-7	-	-
CASSEEEGGNQPQHF	TGTGCCAGCAGTGAAGAGGAGGGTGGCAATCAGCCCCAGCATTTT	TRBV6-1	TRBJ1-5	-	-
CASSFDRGPETQYF	TGTGCCAGCAGCTTTGACAGGGGGCCCGAGACCCAGTACTTC	TRBV7-2	TRBJ2-5	-	TRBD1
CASSFTGYTTDTQYF	TGTGCCAGCAGCTTCACAGGGTACACCACAGATACGCAGTATTTT	TRBV11-2	TRBJ2-3	-	-
CAISESSLMETQYF	TGTGCCATCAGTGAGTCGAGCCTGATGGAGACCCAGTACTTC	TRBV10-3	TRBJ2-5	-	-